These 26 T cell receptor beta chains came from one sample sequenced in a study of T cells expressing NK-cell markers. One entry per CDR3 protein, without DNA, is what TCRdb gives after re-calling the 5' RACE reads. The sample shows roughly 390,000 distinct CDR3 sequences, and 4% to 6.5% sits with its ten largest clones. Sequenced sample: blood T cells: a sorted CD56 or NKG2C T cell subset, CD4+ or CD8+ T cells, or bulk PBMC T cells (not recorded which). Receptor source: a man aged 18-70 years in good health.

The chain carries TRBV18 and TRBJ2-3; TCRdb outputs TRBD2, but without DNA this stays unchecked. From germline, CDR1 is KGHSH and CDR2 LQKENI. This CDR3 contains 16 residues. CDR3: CASSQGTPLHTDTQYF.

V gene TRBV6-2 or TRBV6-3 combines with J gene TRBJ2-2; the TCRdb call, TRBD1, lacks DNA for checking. The germline CDR1 and CDR2 sequences are MNHEY and SVGEGT. This CDR3 spans 15 amino acids. The CDR3 loop reads CASSPRDALAGELFF.

This chain connects TRBV3-1 to TRBJ2-2; TCRdb reports TRBD2, a call that lacks DNA to check it against. The CDR3 loop spans 15 amino acids. The germline CDR1 and CDR2 sequences are LGHDT and YNNKEL (reference sequence). The CDR3 reads CASSRTNSYTGELFF. Combining the CDR3 with reference TRBV3-1 and TRBJ2-2 gives the whole variable domain DTAVSQTPKYLVTQMGNDKSIKCEQNLGHDTMYWYKQDSKKFLKIMFSYNNKELIINETVPNRFSPKSPDKAHLNLHINSLELGDSAVYFCASSRTNSYTGELFFGEGSRLTVL.

The chain couples TRBV12-3 or TRBV12-4 to TRBJ1-5. The CDR3 is 17 residues long. This CDR3 is CASTHMGGGLGNQPQHF.

This chain uses TRBV18 with TRBJ2-5; TCRdb picks TRBD1, but there is no DNA to check that call. Looked up from germline, CDR1 is KGHSH and CDR2 is LQKENI. The CDR3 sequence is 14 residues long. The CDR3 sequence: CASSPGGRAETQYF.

V usage is TRBV3-1 and J usage is TRBJ1-2. There are 17 residues in the CDR3. Germline V gene sequence: CDR1 LGHDT, CDR2 YNNKEL (reference sequence). The CDR3 loop reads CASSQGYAQELYYGYTF.

This chain links TRBV19 with TRBJ1-1; the TRBD1 assignment by TCRdb is unverifiable without DNA. This CDR3 is 15 amino acids long. Germline-derived CDR1 and CDR2 are LNHDA and SQIVND (reference sequence). Here the CDR3 reads CASSETGTGFTEAFF.

The chain has TRBV12-3 or TRBV12-4 and TRBJ2-1; the D call from TCRdb, TRBD1, cannot be confirmed without DNA. This CDR3 comprises 16 residues. The CDR3 is CASSPRTGAGVNEQFF.

CDR3: CASSLVGIQGTDTQYF. V and J are TRBV5-1 and TRBJ2-3. Germline CDR1 is SGHRS and CDR2 is YFSETQ. There are 16 residues in the CDR3.

The rearrangement uses TRBV29-1 and TRBJ2-3. This CDR3 is built from 16 residues. Looked up from germline, CDR1 is SQVTM and CDR2 is ANQGSEA. The CDR3 reads CSVVGRPKSSTDTQYF.

This rearrangement joins TRBV5-8 to TRBJ2-5; the D gene TCRdb calls, TRBD1, cannot be checked with no DNA. Germline V gene lookup returns CDR1 SGHTS and CDR2 YDEGEE. This CDR3 contains 15 residues. This CDR3 is CASSLGRRGTETQYF.

The chain couples TRBV5-8 to TRBJ2-5; TCRdb's D call, TRBD1, is unchecked because there is no DNA. Germline CDR1 SGHTS, CDR2 YDEGEE. The CDR3 extends over 16 amino acids. The CDR3 loop reads CASSLLAEGGPGTQYF.

This chain joins TRBV10-3 and TRBJ2-7. Germline V gene data show CDR1 as ENHRY and CDR2 as SYGVKD. The CDR3 length is 14 residues. The CDR3 loop is CAIEREANSYEQYF.

The rearrangement links TRBV13 to TRBJ2-1; TCRdb's assignment of TRBD2 cannot be checked, as there is no DNA. CDR3 length: 16 amino acids. Per the germline V gene, CDR1 is PRHDT and CDR2 is FYEKMQ (reference sequence). This CDR3 reads CASSRTEPGLANEQFF. Looking up the rest from reference TRBV13 and TRBJ2-1 gives the full variable domain: AAGVIQSPRHLIKEKRETATLKCYPIPRHDTVYWYQQGPGQDPQFLISFYEKMQSDKGSIPDRFSAQQFSDYHSELNMSSLELGDSALYFCASSRTEPGLANEQFFGPGTRLTVL.

The chain links TRBV6-8 to TRBJ2-4; the D gene TCRdb calls, TRBD1, cannot be checked with no DNA. The CDR3 is 18 residues long. Germline CDR1 is MNHGY and CDR2 is SAAAGT. CDR3 sequence reads: CASSIVAGGYVSKNIQYF.

The rearrangement links TRBV14 to TRBJ1-5. This CDR3 is 13 amino acids long. Per the germline V gene, CDR1 is SGHDN and CDR2 is FVKESK. CDR3 in amino acids: CASSLGLYQPQHF.

The rearrangement joins TRBV5-1 to TRBJ2-5; absent DNA, TCRdb's TRBD2 call cannot be checked. Germline lookup yields CDR1 SGHRS and CDR2 YFSETQ. The CDR3 is made up of 16 amino acids. CDR3 loop: CASSLGPSGVGETQYF.

The chain uses TRBV7-2 and TRBJ2-5; TCRdb picks TRBD2, but there is no DNA to check that call. There are 13 residues in the CDR3. Germline-derived CDR1 and CDR2 are SGHTA and FQGNSA. Here the CDR3 reads CASTPLVKETQYF.

This chain connects TRBV7-6 to TRBJ2-1; TCRdb proposes TRBD1, but this gene call is untestable without DNA. Per germline, CDR1 SGHVS and CDR2 FNYEAQ. There are 14 residues in the CDR3. The CDR3 loop is CASRQDRGHNEQFF.

The V call is TRBV4-1, the J call TRBJ2-5; the TCRdb call, TRBD1, lacks DNA for checking. Germline-derived CDR1 and CDR2 are MGHRA and YSYEKL. This CDR3 has 16 residues. CDR3 sequence: CASSPIRGSGQETQYF.

The V and J genes are TRBV20-1 and TRBJ2-7; the D call of TRBD1 rests on TCRdb alone, since no DNA is present to check it. The CDR3 totals 14 residues. The germline gives CDR1 DFQATT, CDR2 SNEGSKA (reference sequence). The CDR3 spells CSARDPGKTRGEYF.

The chain has TRBV19 and TRBJ1-5; TCRdb returns TRBD1, unconfirmable since there is no DNA. Germline values: CDR1 LNHDA, CDR2 SQIVND (reference sequence). CDR3 length: 14 amino acids. CDR3 sequence reads: CASRTTGGRQPQHF.

The CDR3 loop reads CASSHWSTEAFF. The V and J genes are TRBV3-1 and TRBJ1-1. Germline V gene data show CDR1 as LGHDT and CDR2 as YNNKEL (reference sequence). CDR3 size: 12 residues. Full variable domain (missing parts from reference TRBV3-1 and TRBJ1-1): DTAVSQTPKYLVTQMGNDKSIKCEQNLGHDTMYWYKQDSKKFLKIMFSYNNKELIINETVPNRFSPKSPDKAHLNLHINSLELGDSAVYFCASSHWSTEAFFGQGTRLTVV.

The CDR3 region is CASTSLAGAGGELFF. This sequence joins TRBV7-9 and TRBJ2-2; the D call of TRBD1 rests on TCRdb alone, since no DNA is present to check it. Germline V gene data show CDR1 as SEHNR and CDR2 as FQNEAQ (reference sequence). This CDR3 has 15 amino acids.

The chain employs TRBV4-1 and TRBJ2-1; lacking DNA, the TRBD1 call made by TCRdb goes unchecked. The CDR3 extends over 15 amino acids. The germline V gene encodes CDR1 MGHRA and CDR2 YSYEKL. CDR3 sequence: CASSQDGAGRNEQFF.

The chain joins TRBV2 to TRBJ2-3; there is no DNA to check the TCRdb D call of TRBD1. The CDR3 is 14 residues long. The germline CDR1 and CDR2 sequences are SNHLY and FYNNEI. The CDR3 here is CASSDKTPGQTQYF.